The rows below give T cell receptor beta chains drawn from one sample of a study of CD8+CD57+ T cells in acquired aplastic anemia. MiXCR, run by TCRdb on the reads, gives a single entry per CDR3 protein. The sample carries around 430,000 distinct CDR3 sequences, around 30% recorded once. Input material: sorted CD4+, CD8+, or CD8+CD57+ T cells (not recorded which) from PBMCs. The source of these receptors is a human donor with aplastic anemia. The CDR3 runs from the conserved cysteine through the conserved F or W. D genes are given only for firm matches. For some rows the clone size is stated as once, few or many, or as a class when expanded; others skip it.

CASSQDRQNTGELFF TGTGCCAGCAGCCAAGATCGTCAGAACACCGGGGAGCTGTTTTTT TRBJ2-2 few - TRBV4-2
CASGRQEDTEAFF TGCGCCAGCGGGAGACAGGAGGACACTGAAGCTTTCTTT TRBJ1-1 many - TRBV10-2
CSARDLDRGLEPQHF TGCAGTGCTAGAGATCTTGACAGGGGGCTGGAGCCCCAGCATTTT TRBJ1-5 - TRBD1 TRBV20-1
CASSLGYRGYGYTF TGTGCCAGCAGCTTAGGATACAGGGGCTATGGCTACACCTTC TRBJ1-2 - TRBD1 TRBV13
CASSLGPFIEQFF TGTGCCAGCAGCTTGGGTCCCTTCATCGAGCAGTTCTTC TRBJ2-1 few - TRBV7-2
CASSLAEREGRRAYEQYF TGTGCCAGCAGCTTGGCCGAGCGGGAGGGCAGAAGAGCCTACGAGCAGTACTTC TRBJ2-7 - TRBD2 TRBV5-6
CATSESEGQGKAFF TGTGCCACCAGTGAGTCGGAGGGACAGGGGAAGGCTTTCTTT TRBJ1-1 - TRBD1 TRBV24-1
CSARGLAGFGSYEQYF TGCAGCGCCCGAGGGCTAGCGGGATTTGGGTCCTACGAGCAGTACTTC TRBJ2-7 - TRBD2 TRBV29-1
CASSPGLQETQYF TGTGCCAGCAGCCCGGGACTACAAGAGACCCAGTACTTC TRBJ2-5 many TRBD2 TRBV7-3
CAISDPSSGNTF TGTGCCATCAGTGATCCGTCCTCTGGAAACACCTTC TRBJ1-2 few - TRBV10-3
CSARSQVSYNEQFF TGCAGTGCTAGATCACAGGTTTCCTACAATGAGCAGTTCTTC TRBJ2-1 - - TRBV20-1
CASSLSGFGYGYTF TGTGCCAGCAGCTTATCAGGGTTTGGCTATGGCTACACCTTC TRBJ1-2 - - TRBV7-2
CASSTDSFYEQFF TGTGCCAGCAGTACGGACAGCTTCTATGAGCAGTTCTTC TRBJ2-1 once - TRBV12-3/TRBV12-4
CAWDRAYEQYF TGTGCCTGGGACAGAGCCTACGAGCAGTACTTC TRBJ2-7 few - TRBV30
CASSQDIVGAYNEQFF TGTGCCAGCAGCCAAGATATTGTCGGGGCGTACAATGAGCAGTTCTTC TRBJ2-1 - - TRBV4-2
CASSQSTGGQPQHF TGTGCCAGCAGCCAATCTACGGGGGGTCAGCCCCAGCATTTT TRBJ1-5 once - TRBV16
CASSTPMVGVGTGELFF TGTGCCAGTAGTACCCCTATGGTTGGGGTGGGGACCGGGGAGCTGTTTTTT TRBJ2-2 few - TRBV19
CASSRGVLAGLNTGELFF TGTGCCAGCAGCCGCGGGGTACTAGCGGGACTTAACACCGGGGAGCTGTTTTTT TRBJ2-2 few TRBD2 TRBV7-9
CASSARVGTGGNQPQHF TGTGCCAGCAGTGCTAGGGTTGGGACAGGGGGAAATCAGCCCCAGCATTTT TRBJ1-5 - TRBD1 TRBV25-1
CATSLPHAAGVETQYF TGTGCCACCAGCCTCCCCCACGCTGCGGGAGTGGAGACCCAGTACTTC TRBJ2-5 many TRBD2 TRBV15
CSATWTSGVSVSQETQYF TGCAGTGCTACATGGACTAGCGGGGTGTCAGTATCCCAAGAGACCCAGTACTTC TRBJ2-5 - TRBD2 TRBV20-1
CASSGSGSVRFF TGTGCCAGTAGTGGTAGCGGGAGTGTGCGGTTCTTC TRBJ2-1 many TRBD2 TRBV19
CASSMDRGSFGGEQYF TGTGCCAGCAGCATGGACAGGGGGAGTTTCGGGGGCGAGCAGTACTTC TRBJ2-7 few TRBD1 TRBV5-5